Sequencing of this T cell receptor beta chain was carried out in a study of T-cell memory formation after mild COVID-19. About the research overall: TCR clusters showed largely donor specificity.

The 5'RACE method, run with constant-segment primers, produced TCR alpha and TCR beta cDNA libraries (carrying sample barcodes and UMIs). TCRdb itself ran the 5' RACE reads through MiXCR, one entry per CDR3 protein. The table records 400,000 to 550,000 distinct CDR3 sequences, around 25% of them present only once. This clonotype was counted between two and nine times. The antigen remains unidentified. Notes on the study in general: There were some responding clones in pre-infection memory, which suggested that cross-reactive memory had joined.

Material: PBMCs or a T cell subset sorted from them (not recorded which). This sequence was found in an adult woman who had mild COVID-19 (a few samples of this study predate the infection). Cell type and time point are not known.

CDR3 loop: CASREAWSSYEQYF. The CDR3 DNA sequence: TGTGCCAGCAGGGAAGCTTGGAGCTCCTACGAGCAGTACTTC. This chain connects TRBV4-2 to TRBJ2-7; D uncertain. Germline V gives CDR1 LGHNA, CDR2 YNFKEQ. CDR3 length equals 14 residues. With 6 bases removed from V and 0 bases from J, the gap between germline ends came to 12 bases.